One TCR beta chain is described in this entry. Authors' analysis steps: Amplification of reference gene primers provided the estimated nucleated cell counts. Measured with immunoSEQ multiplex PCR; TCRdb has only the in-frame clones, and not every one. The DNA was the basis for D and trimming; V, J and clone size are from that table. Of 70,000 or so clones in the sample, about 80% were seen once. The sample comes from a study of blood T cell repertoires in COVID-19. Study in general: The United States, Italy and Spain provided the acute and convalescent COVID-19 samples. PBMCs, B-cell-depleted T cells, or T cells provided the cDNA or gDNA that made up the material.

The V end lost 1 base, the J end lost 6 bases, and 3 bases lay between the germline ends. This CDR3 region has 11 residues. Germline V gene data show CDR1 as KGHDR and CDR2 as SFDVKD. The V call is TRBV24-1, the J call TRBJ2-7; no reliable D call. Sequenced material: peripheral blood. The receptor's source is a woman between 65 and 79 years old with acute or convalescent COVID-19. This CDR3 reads CATSDFLEQYF. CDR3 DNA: TGTGCCACCAGTGATTTTCTCGAGCAGTACTTC.